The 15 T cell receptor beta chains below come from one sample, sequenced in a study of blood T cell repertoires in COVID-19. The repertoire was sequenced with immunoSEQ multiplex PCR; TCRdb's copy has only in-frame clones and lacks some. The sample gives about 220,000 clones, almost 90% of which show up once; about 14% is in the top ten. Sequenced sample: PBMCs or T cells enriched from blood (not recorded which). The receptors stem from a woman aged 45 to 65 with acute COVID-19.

CDR3 protein: CASRQWRGLNTGELFF. The DNA of the CDR3 is TGTGCCAGCAGGCAGTGGCGGGGCCTGAACACCGGGGAGCTGTTTTTT. The chain recombines TRBV7-8 with TRBJ2-2; weak D call: TRBD2 (6 bases). Germline V gene sequence: CDR1 SGHVS, CDR2 FQNEAQ. The CDR3 sequence is 16 residues long. Between the trimmed V and J ends, which lost 6 bases and 1 base, there was a span of 15 bases.

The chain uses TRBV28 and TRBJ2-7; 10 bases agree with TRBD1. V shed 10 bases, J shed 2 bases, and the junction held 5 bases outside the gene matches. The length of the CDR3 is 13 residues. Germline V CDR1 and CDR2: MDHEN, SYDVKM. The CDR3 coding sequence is TGTGCCACCAGGGGACAGGGGACCTACGAGCAGTACTTC. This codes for CATRGQGTYEQYF.

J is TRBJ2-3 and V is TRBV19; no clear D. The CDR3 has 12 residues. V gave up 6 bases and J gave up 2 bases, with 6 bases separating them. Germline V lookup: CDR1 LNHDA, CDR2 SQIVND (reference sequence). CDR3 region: CASSDITDTQYF. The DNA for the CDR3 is TGTGCCAGTAGCGACATCACAGATACGCAGTATTTT. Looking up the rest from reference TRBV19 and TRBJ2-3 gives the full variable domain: DGGITQSPKYLFRKEGQNVTLSCEQNLNHDAMYWYRQDPGQGLRLIYYSQIVNDFQKGDIAEGYSVSREKKESFPLTVTSAQKNPTAFYLCASSDITDTQYFGPGTRLTVL.

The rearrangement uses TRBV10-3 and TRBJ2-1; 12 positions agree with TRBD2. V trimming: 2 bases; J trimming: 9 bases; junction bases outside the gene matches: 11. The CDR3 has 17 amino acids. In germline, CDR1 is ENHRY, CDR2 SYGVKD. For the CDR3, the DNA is TGTGCCATCAGTGAGGCCGAAGGACTAGCGGGACCTGGTGAGCAGTTCTTC. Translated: CAISEAEGLAGPGEQFF.

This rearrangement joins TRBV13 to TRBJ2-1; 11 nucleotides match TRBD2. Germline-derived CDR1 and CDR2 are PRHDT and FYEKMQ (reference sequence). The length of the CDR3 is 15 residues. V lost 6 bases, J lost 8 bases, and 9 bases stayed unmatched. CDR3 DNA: TGTGCCAGCAGTCCCGGGACTAGCGGCCCCGATGAGCAGTTCTTC. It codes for CASSPGTSGPDEQFF.

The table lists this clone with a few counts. The CDR3 region has the DNA TGTGCCAGCAGCCCCACCAGCGTGGGTCGCGAGCAGTACTTC. Residues: CASSPTSVGREQYF. The chain employs TRBV3-1 (or the pseudogene TRBV3-2) and TRBJ2-7; D gene ambiguous. V lost 4 bases to trimming and J lost 6 bases, with 16 bases between them. The length of the CDR3 is 14 residues. CDR1 is LGHDT, CDR2 YNNKEL, per germline (reference sequence).

In nucleotides, the CDR3 is TGTGCCAGCTCACCACCGAGGACAGGGAAAGCCTACGAGCAGTACTTC. Translated: CASSPPRTGKAYEQYF. The chain couples TRBV18 to TRBJ2-7, with 8 bases fitting TRBD1. Per the germline V gene, CDR1 is KGHSH and CDR2 is LQKENI. The CDR3 covers 16 residues. Trimming took 0 bases from V and 2 from J; bases not matched to a gene: 6.

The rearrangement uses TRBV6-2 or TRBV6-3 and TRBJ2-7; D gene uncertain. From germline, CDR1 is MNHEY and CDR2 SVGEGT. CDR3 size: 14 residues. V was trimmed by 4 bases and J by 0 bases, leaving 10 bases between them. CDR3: CASSSLVSSYEQYF. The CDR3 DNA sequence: TGTGCCAGCAGTTCTCTAGTCAGCTCCTACGAGCAGTACTTC.

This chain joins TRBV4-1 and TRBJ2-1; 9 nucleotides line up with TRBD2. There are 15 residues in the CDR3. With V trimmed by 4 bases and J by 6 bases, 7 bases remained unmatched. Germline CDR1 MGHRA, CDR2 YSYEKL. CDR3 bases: TGCGCCAGCAGCCCACGGACTAGCGCAAGCAATGAGCAGTTCTTC. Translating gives CASSPRTSASNEQFF.

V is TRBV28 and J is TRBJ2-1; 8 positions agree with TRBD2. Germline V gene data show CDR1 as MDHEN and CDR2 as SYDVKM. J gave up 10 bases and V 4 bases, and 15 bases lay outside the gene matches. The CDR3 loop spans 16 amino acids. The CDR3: CASSSPGGWAQLEQFF. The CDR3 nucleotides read TGTGCCAGCAGTTCCCCGGGGGGGTGGGCGCAATTGGAGCAGTTCTTC.

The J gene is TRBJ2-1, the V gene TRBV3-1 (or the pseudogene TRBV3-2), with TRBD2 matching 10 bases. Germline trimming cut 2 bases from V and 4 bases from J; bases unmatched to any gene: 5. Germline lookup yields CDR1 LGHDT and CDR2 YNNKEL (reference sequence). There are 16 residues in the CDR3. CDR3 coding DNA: TGTGCCAGCAGCCAACAGACTAGCGGGCTATACAATGAGCAGTTCTTC. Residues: CASSQQTSGLYNEQFF.

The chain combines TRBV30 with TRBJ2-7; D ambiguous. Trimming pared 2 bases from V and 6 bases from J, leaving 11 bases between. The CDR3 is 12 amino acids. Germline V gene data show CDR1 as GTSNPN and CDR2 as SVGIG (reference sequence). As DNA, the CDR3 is TGTGCCTGGAGTCGAGGTGTGCCCGAGCAGTACTTC. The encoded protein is CAWSRGVPEQYF.

The CDR3 loop is CASSPGGDLYGYTF. The DNA of the CDR3 is TGCGCCAGCAGCCCCGGGGGGGACCTATATGGCTACACCTTC. This chain joins TRBV5-1 and TRBJ1-2; D is possibly TRBD1 (5 bases). Trimming cost V 4 bases and J 5 bases, with 15 bases left between them. This CDR3 is built from 14 residues. Germline CDR1 is SGHRS and CDR2 is YFSETQ.

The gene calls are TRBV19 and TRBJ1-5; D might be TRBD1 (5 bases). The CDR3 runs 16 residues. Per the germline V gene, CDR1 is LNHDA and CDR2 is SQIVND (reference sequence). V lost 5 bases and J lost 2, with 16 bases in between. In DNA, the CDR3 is TGTGCCAGTAGTCCACTAAGGGGAGGGGGCAATCAGCCCCAGCATTTT. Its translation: CASSPLRGGGNQPQHF.

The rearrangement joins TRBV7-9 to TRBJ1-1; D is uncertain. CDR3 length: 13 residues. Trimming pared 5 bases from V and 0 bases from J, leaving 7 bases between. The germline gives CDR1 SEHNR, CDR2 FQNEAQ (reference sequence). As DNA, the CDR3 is TGTGCCAGCAGCCCCGAGGTGAACACTGAAGCTTTCTTT. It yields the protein CASSPEVNTEAFF.